The 13 T cell receptor beta chains given below trace back to one sample, sequenced in a study of T cells after yellow fever vaccination. TCRdb reanalysed the 5' RACE reads using MiXCR and keeps one entry per CDR3 protein. In the table there are more than 50,000 distinct CDR3 sequences, 5.5% to 6% of which are singletons. This material consisted of PBMCs, either bulk or a sorted T-cell subset (CD4+, CD8+, memory, or dextramer-sorted; not recorded which), taken on the day of the yellow fever booster vaccination. The receptors shown here come from a young man who received the YFV17D yellow fever vaccine.

The J gene is TRBJ2-7, the V gene TRBV6-2 or TRBV6-3; D possibly matches TRBD1 or TRBD2 (5 bases each). Trimming took 0 bases from V and 3 from J, leaving 15 bases between them. The CDR3 loop spans 16 amino acids. Germline-derived CDR1 and CDR2 are MNHEY and SVGEGT. As DNA, the CDR3 is TGTGCCAGCAGTTACTCACAAGACCGGGGCGTCTACGAGCAGTACGTC. It specifies CASSYSQDRGVYEQYV.

The CDR3 here is CASSLGGLTSGNTIYF. The CDR3 bases are TGTGCCAGCAGCTTAGGCGGACTGACCTCTGGAAACACCATATATTTT. This chain connects TRBV7-9 to TRBJ1-3, with no clear D. CDR1 is SEHNR, CDR2 FQNEAQ, per germline (reference sequence). V was shortened by 1 base and J by 0 bases, with 10 bases between the two germline ends. The CDR3 extends over 16 amino acids.

This clonotype has a count of ten or more. The V gene is TRBV7-9, the J gene TRBJ2-3; 7 nucleotides match TRBD1. Germline trimming cut 5 bases from V and 0 bases from J; bases unmatched to any gene: 8. This CDR3 contains 16 residues. The germline V gene encodes CDR1 SEHNR and CDR2 FQNEAQ (reference sequence). The CDR3 coding sequence is TGTGCCAGCAGCATACCGGGACAGATTAGCACAGATACGCAGTATTTT. This translates into CASSIPGQISTDTQYF.

The chain employs TRBV19 and TRBJ1-1; D gene unclear. Germline V gene sequence: CDR1 LNHDA, CDR2 SQIVND (reference sequence). The CDR3 contains 14 residues. V shed 3 bases and J shed 5 bases, with 13 bases lying between them. The CDR3, as DNA: TGTGCCAGTAGTATGCGGCTGGTGAGGACTGAAGCTTTCTTT. This sequence encodes CASSMRLVRTEAFF.

The table lists this clonotype with many counts. The V and J genes are TRBV6-6 and TRBJ2-1; D uncertain. CDR3 length: 12 amino acids. Looked up from germline, CDR1 is MNHNY and CDR2 is SVGAGI (reference sequence). The germline V and J ends were trimmed by 5 bases and 7 bases, with 9 bases remaining between them. Written as DNA, the CDR3 is TGTGCCAGCAGTGCCACTTCGAATGAGCAGTTCTTC. As protein: CASSATSNEQFF.

This clonotype was picked up a small number of times. V usage is TRBV12-3 or TRBV12-4 and J usage is TRBJ2-1; weak D call: TRBD2 (6 bases). This CDR3 spans 16 amino acids. The ends were cut back, 3 bases at V and 4 bases at J, with 16 bases in the middle. Written as DNA, the CDR3 is TGTGCCAGCAGTTTCGGCGGGGAGTCTAGGTACAATGAGCAGTTCTTC. Translation: CASSFGGESRYNEQFF.

This clonotype was counted ten times or more. The V and J genes are TRBV7-9 and TRBJ1-2; no firm D call. The CDR3 is made up of 15 amino acids. V lost 5 bases and J 8 bases, leaving 21 bases between the germline ends. Germline V gives CDR1 SEHNR, CDR2 FQNEAQ (reference sequence). This CDR3 reads CASSHRTDDGPGYTF. The CDR3 DNA reads as TGTGCCAGCAGCCACCGGACGGACGATGGGCCGGGCTACACCTTC.

This clonotype was found many times. The rearrangement links TRBV6-2 or TRBV6-3 to TRBJ2-7; D not certain. This CDR3 region has 17 residues. CDR1 is MNHEY and CDR2 is SVGEGT in the germline V gene. V was cut by 6 bases and J by 1 base, with 22 bases left in between. CDR3 in DNA: TGTGCCAGCAGCCCCCGACGTAATATGTTGGAGTCCTACGAGCAGTACGTC. It encodes CASSPRRNMLESYEQYV.

This clonotype was recorded at least ten times. The chain carries TRBV7-6 and TRBJ2-2; 7 bases line up with TRBD1. Per the germline V gene, CDR1 is SGHVS and CDR2 is FNYEAQ. The trim removed 5 bases at V and 0 bases at J, leaving 0 bases unmatched. There are 14 residues in the CDR3. The CDR3 region is CASSQGANTGELFF. In DNA, the CDR3 is TGTGCCAGCAGCCAGGGGGCGAACACCGGGGAGCTGTTTTTT. The full variable domain, in which reference TRBV7-6 and TRBJ2-2 provide the parts outside the CDR3, is GAGVSQSPRYKVTKRGQDVALRCDPISGHVSLYWYRQALGQGPEFLTYFNYEAQQDKSGLPNDRFSAERPEGSISTLTIQRTEQRDSAMYRCASSQGANTGELFFGEGSRLTVL.

This clonotype was observed a handful of times. In nucleotides, the CDR3 is TGCAGTGCTAGAGCAGAGGCGTCGGGGGGGACAGGGGGATACTATGGCTACACCTTC. Translation: CSARAEASGGTGGYYGYTF. The chain carries TRBV20-1 and TRBJ1-2, with 11 bases that match TRBD1. Trimming removed 1 base from V and 3 bases from J; junction bases left unmatched: 16. There are 19 residues in the CDR3. The germline gives CDR1 DFQATT, CDR2 SNEGSKA (reference sequence).

There are many counts of this clonotype. The genes are TRBV29-1 and TRBJ2-1; D possibly matches TRBD1 or TRBD2 (5 bases each). CDR1 is SQVTM, CDR2 ANQGSEA, per germline. The V gene lost 8 bases and the J gene lost 5 bases, with 16 bases spanning the gap. CDR3 length equals 13 residues. The CDR3 nucleotides are TGCAGCTCTTGGGGGTCGGATAACAATGAGCAGTTCTTC. It codes for CSSWGSDNNEQFF.

This clonotype was seen ten or more times. The CDR3 is CASRPDRSTYEQYF. As DNA, the CDR3 is TGCGCCAGCAGACCGGACAGGTCGACCTACGAGCAGTACTTC. This rearrangement joins TRBV5-1 to TRBJ2-7; 7 bases map to TRBD1. There are 14 residues in the CDR3. CDR1 SGHRS and CDR2 YFSETQ come from the germline V gene. V was pared by 5 bases and J by 2 bases, with 7 bases of the junction left unmatched.

Many counts were recorded for this clonotype. The chain is built from TRBV7-9 and TRBJ2-3, with 8 bases that match TRBD2. The CDR3 spans 16 residues. V was clipped by 4 bases and J by 2 bases; unmatched bases: 8. CDR1 is SEHNR and CDR2 is FQNEAQ in the germline V gene (reference sequence). The CDR3 region has the DNA TGTGCCAGCAGCTCCAATGCGGGGGGCCCCACAGATACGCAGTATTTT. Protein: CASSSNAGGPTDTQYF. Drawing the rest from reference TRBV7-9 and TRBJ2-3, the complete variable domain is DTGVSQNPRHKITKRGQNVTFRCDPISEHNRLYWYRQTLGQGPEFLTYFQNEAQLEKSRLLSDRFSAERPKGSFSTLEIQRTEQGDSAMYLCASSSNAGGPTDTQYFGPGTRLTVL.